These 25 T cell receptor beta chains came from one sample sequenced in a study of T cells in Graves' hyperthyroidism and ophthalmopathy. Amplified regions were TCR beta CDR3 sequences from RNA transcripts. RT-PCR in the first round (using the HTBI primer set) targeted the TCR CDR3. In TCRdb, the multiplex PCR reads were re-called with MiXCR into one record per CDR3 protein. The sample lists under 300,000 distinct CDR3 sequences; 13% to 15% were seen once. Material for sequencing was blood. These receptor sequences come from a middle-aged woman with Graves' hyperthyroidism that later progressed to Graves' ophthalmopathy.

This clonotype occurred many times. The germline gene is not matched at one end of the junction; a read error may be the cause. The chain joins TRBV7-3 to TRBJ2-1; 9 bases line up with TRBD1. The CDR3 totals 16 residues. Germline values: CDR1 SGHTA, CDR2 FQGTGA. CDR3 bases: TGTGCCAGCAGCCCCCGGCGACAGGGGGGTTACAGTGAGCAGTTCTTC. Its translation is CASSPRRQGGYSEQFF.

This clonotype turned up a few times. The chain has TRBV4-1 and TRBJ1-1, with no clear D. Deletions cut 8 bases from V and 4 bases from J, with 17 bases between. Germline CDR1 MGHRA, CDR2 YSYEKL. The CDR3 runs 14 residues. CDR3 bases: TGCGCCAGCCACCGCACGGGCACGGGCACTGAAGCTTTCTTT. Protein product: CASHRTGTGTEAFF.

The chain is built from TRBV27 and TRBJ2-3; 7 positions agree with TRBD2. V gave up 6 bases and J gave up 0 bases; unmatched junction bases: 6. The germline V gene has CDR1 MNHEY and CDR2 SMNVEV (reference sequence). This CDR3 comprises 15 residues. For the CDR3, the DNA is TGTGCCAGCAGGGGGGGGGGAGTGAGCACAGATACGCAGTATTTT. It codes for CASRGGGVSTDTQYF.

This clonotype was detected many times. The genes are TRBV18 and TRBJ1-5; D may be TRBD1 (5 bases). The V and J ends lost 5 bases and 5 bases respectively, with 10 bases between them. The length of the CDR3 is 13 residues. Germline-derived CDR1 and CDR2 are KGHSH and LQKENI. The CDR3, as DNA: TGTGCCAGCTCAGGGGGTGTCGATCAGCCCCAGCATTTT. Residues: CASSGGVDQPQHF.

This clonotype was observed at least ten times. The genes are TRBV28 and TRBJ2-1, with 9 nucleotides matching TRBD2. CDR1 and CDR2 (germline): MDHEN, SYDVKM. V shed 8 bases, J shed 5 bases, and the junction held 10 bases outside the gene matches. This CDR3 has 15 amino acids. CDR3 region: CASFPAGGRHNEQFF. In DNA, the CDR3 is TGTGCCAGCTTTCCCGCGGGAGGGCGTCACAATGAGCAGTTCTTC.

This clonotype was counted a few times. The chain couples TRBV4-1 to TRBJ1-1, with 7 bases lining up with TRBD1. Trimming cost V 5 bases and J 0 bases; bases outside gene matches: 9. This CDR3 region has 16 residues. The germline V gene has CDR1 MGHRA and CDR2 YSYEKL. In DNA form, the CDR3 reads TGCGCCAGCAGCACAGGGGTACTCCCCATGAACACTGAAGCTTTCTTT. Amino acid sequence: CASSTGVLPMNTEAFF.

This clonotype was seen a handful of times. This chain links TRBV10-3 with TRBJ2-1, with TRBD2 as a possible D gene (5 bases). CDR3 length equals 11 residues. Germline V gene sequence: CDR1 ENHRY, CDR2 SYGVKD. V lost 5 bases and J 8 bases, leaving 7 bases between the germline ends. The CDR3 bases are TGTGCCATCAGTAAAGCGGATGAGCAGTTCTTC. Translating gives CAISKADEQFF.

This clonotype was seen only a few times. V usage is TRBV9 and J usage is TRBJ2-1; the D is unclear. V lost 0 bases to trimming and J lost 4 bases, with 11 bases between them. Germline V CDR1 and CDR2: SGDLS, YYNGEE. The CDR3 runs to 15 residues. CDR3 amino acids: CASSVDGPGYNEQFF. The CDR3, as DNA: TGTGCCAGCAGCGTAGACGGACCCGGGTACAATGAGCAGTTCTTC.

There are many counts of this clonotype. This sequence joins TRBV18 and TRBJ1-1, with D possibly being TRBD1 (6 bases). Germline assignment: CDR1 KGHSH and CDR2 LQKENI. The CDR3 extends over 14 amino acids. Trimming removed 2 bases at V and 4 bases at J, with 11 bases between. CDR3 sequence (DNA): TGTGCCAGCTCACCAATTACAGGGATCACTGAAGCTTTCTTT. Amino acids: CASSPITGITEAFF.

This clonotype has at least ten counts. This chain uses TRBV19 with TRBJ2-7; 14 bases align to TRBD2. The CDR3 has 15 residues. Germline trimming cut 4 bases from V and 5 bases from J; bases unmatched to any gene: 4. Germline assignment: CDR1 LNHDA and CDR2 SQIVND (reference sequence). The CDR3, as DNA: TGTGCCAGTAGTAACATGGGACTAGCGGGAGACGAGCAGTACTTC. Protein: CASSNMGLAGDEQYF.

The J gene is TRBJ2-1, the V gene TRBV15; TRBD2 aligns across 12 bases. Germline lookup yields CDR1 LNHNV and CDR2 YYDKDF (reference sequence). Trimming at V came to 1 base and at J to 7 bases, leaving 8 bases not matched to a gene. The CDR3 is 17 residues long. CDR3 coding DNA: TGTGCCACCAGCAGAGCCTCTAGCGGGAGGGCCGGAAATGAGCAGTTCTTC. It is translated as CATSRASSGRAGNEQFF.

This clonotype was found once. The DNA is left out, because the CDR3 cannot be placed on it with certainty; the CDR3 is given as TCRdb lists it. CDR3 amino acids: CASSFWTVLNENCFF. The gene calls are TRBV28 and TRBJ1-4; the table's D call, TRBD1, has no DNA check behind it. Germline V CDR1 and CDR2: MDHEN, SYDVKM. With termini counted, the CDR3 has 15 amino acids.

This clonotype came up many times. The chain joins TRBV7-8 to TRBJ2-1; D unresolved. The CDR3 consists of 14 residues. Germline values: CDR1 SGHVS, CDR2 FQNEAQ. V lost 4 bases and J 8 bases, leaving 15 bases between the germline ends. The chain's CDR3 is CASSSTRAAHEQFF. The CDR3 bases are TGTGCCAGCAGCTCCACCCGCGCCGCCCATGAGCAGTTCTTC.

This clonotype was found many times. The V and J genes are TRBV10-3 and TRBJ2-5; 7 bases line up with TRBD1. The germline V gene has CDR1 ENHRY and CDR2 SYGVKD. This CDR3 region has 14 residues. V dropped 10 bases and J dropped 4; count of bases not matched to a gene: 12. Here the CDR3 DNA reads TGTGCCACCTTTCCCGGGACAGTCTCAGAGACCCAGTACTTC. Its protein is CATFPGTVSETQYF.

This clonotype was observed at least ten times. The CDR3, as DNA: TGTGCCAGCAGTTCCGGTTGGGCCGAGCAGTTCTTC. Protein: CASSSGWAEQFF. This sequence joins TRBV6-2 or TRBV6-3 and TRBJ2-1, with D unresolved. CDR1 is MNHEY, CDR2 SVGEGT, per germline. Trimming took off 4 bases at V and 10 bases at J, with 11 bases between the two ends. CDR3 length: 12 residues.

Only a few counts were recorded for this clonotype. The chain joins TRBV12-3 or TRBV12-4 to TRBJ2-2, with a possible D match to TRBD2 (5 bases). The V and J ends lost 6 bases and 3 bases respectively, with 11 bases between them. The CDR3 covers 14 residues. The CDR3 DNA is TGTGCCAGCAGGAGAGCGGCGCACACCGGGGAGCTGTTTTTT. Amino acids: CASRRAAHTGELFF.

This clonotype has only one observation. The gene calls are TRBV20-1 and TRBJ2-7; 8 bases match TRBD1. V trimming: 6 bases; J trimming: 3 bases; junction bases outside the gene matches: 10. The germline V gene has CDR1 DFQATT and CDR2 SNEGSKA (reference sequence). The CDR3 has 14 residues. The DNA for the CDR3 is TGCAGTGCGCTACCTTGGGGACAGGACTACGAGCAGTACTTC. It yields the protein CSALPWGQDYEQYF.

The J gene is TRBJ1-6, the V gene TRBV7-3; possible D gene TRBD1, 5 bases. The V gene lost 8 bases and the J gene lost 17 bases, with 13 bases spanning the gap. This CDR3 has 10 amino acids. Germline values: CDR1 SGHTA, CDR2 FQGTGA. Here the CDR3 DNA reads TGTGCCAGCGGGTCAGGGAACATCCACTTT. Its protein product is CASGSGNIHF.

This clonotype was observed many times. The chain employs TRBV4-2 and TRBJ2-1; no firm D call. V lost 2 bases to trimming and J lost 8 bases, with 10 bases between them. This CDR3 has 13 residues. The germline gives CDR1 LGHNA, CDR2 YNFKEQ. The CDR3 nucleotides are TGTGCCAGCAGCCAACCCGGGCCGGATGAGCAGTTCTTC. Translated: CASSQPGPDEQFF.

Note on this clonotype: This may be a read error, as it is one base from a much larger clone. The CDR3: CSVGGGGATFF. The CDR3 DNA is TGCAGCGTTGGGGGAGGGGGCGCGACTTTCTTT. The gene calls are TRBV29-1 and TRBJ1-1; 7 bases are a match to TRBD1. The trim removed 4 bases at V and 12 bases at J, leaving 8 bases unmatched. The CDR3 is made up of 11 amino acids. The germline V gene encodes CDR1 SQVTM and CDR2 ANQGSEA.

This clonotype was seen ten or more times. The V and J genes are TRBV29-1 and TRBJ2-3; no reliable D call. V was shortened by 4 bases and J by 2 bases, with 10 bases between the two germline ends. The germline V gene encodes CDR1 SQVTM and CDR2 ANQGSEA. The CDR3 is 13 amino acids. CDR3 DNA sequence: TGCAGCGTTGTCCAGCGACTCACAGATACGCAGTATTTT. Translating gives CSVVQRLTDTQYF.

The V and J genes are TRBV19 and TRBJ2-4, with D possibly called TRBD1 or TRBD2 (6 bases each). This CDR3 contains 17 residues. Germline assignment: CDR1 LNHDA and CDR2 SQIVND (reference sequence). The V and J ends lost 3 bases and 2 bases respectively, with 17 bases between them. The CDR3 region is CASSIQGTGVPKNIQYF. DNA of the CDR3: TGTGCCAGTAGTATTCAGGGGACGGGAGTACCCAAAAACATTCAGTACTTC.

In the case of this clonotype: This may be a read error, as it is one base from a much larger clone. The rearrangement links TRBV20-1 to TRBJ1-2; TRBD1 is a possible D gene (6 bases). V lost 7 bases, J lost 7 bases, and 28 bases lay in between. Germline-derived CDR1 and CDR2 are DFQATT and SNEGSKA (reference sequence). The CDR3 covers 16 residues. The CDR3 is CSGKGTTGRGPFGYTF. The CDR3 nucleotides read TGCAGTGGGAAAGGGACAACCGGGAGAGGGCCCTTTGGCTACACCTTC.

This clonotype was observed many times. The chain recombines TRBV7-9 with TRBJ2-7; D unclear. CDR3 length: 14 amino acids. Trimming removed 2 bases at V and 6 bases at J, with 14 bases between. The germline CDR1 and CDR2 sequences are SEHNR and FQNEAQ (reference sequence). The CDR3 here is CASSLQANFVEQYF. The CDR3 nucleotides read TGTGCCAGCAGCTTACAGGCGAACTTCGTCGAGCAGTACTTC. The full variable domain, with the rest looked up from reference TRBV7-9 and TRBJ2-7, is DTGVSQNPRHKITKRGQNVTFRCDPISEHNRLYWYRQTLGQGPEFLTYFQNEAQLEKSRLLSDRFSAERPKGSFSTLEIQRTEQGDSAMYLCASSLQANFVEQYFGPGTRLTVT.

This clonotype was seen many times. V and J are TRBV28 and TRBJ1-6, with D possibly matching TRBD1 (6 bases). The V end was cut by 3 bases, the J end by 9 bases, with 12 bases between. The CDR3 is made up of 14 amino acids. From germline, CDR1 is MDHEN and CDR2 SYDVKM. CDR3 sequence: CASSFFQGTSPLHF. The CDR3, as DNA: TGTGCCAGCAGTTTCTTTCAGGGGACTTCACCCCTCCACTTT.